This entry lists 17 T cell receptor beta chains sequenced from one sample in a study of long-term antiretroviral therapy in people with HIV. Sequencing used immunoSEQ v3.0 at survey level. The protocol was immunoSEQ multiplex PCR, while the TCRdb copy is restricted to in-frame clones and leaves out a portion. The table records about 22,000 clones, about 88% of them present only once. The starting material was unsorted PBMCs, obtained 0.6 years after starting antiretroviral therapy. The receptors here all came from a man aged 60 to 75 with HIV.

This clone was seen more than once but under ten times. The chain recombines TRBV5-1 with TRBJ2-7; D possibly uses TRBD1 or TRBD2 (6 bases each). The CDR3 extends over 15 amino acids. Trimming shortened V by 4 bases and J by 3 bases, and 17 bases separated the two germline ends. Looked up from germline, CDR1 is SGHRS and CDR2 is YFSETQ. The CDR3 is CASSPRVGGGYEQYF. For the CDR3, the DNA is TGCGCCAGCAGCCCCCGTGTTGGAGGGGGCTACGAGCAGTACTTC.

J is TRBJ1-5 and V is TRBV5-6; D gene uncertain. Germline CDR1 SGHDT, CDR2 YYEEEE. The CDR3 has 13 amino acids. V was trimmed by 0 bases and J by 3 bases, leaving 4 bases between them. The CDR3 DNA is TGTGCCAGCAGCTTGGGCCCCAATCAGCCCCAGCATTTT. Its translation: CASSLGPNQPQHF.

The chain links TRBV7-2 to TRBJ2-4; no clear D gene. Germline CDR1 and CDR2: SGHTA and FQGNSA. This CDR3 has 14 residues. Trimming took off 0 bases at V and 1 base at J, with 4 bases between the two ends. DNA of the CDR3: TGTGCCAGCAGCTTAGCACGGGCCAAAAACATTCAGTACTTC. Its protein product is CASSLARAKNIQYF.

This chain uses TRBV4-3 with TRBJ1-4; tentatively, D is TRBD1 (5 bases). The CDR3 extends over 18 amino acids. Germline V gene data show CDR1 as LGHNA and CDR2 as YSLEER. The V end was cut by 0 bases, the J end by 14 bases, with 28 bases between. The CDR3 region has the DNA TGCGCCAGCAGCCAAGACGGCAGGGTGGGTACCCAAAGGGAGTTGCTGTTTTTT. Translating it yields CASSQDGRVGTQRELLFF.

This chain uses TRBV7-9 with TRBJ1-5; D may be TRBD1 (5 bases). Trimming cost V 5 bases and J 4 bases, with 15 bases left between them. The CDR3 extends over 15 amino acids. Germline V lookup: CDR1 SEHNR, CDR2 FQNEAQ (reference sequence). The CDR3: CASSHGTGRNQPQHF. CDR3 bases: TGTGCCAGCAGCCACGGGACCGGGCGTAATCAGCCCCAGCATTTT.

This clone was counted a few times. The gene calls are TRBV28 and TRBJ1-2; 8 positions match TRBD1. With 6 bases clipped from V and 4 bases from J, the junction kept 7 bases outside the gene matches. CDR1 and CDR2 from the germline V gene are MDHEN and SYDVKM. This CDR3 comprises 14 residues. For the CDR3, the DNA is TGTGCCAGCAGCCTGGACAGGGAAAGCTATGGCTACACCTTC. This translates into CASSLDRESYGYTF.

The V gene is TRBV2, the J gene TRBJ2-7, with 9 bases fitting TRBD1. The CDR3 extends over 14 amino acids. CDR1 is SNHLY, CDR2 FYNNEI, per germline. V shed 3 bases and J 4 bases; nucleotides not matched to a gene: 4. In DNA form, the CDR3 reads TGTGCCAGCAGTGAGTACAGGGGGCGATACGAGCAGTACTTC. This gives the protein CASSEYRGRYEQYF.

The V gene is TRBV4-1, the J gene TRBJ2-7, with D maybe TRBD1 (5 bases). Germline V gene sequence: CDR1 MGHRA, CDR2 YSYEKL. V was shortened by 3 bases and J by 3 bases, with 15 bases between the two germline ends. The CDR3 is 15 residues long. This CDR3 reads CASSHRSDNYYEQYF. The CDR3 DNA sequence: TGCGCCAGCAGCCACCGTTCGGACAACTACTACGAGCAGTACTTC.

The chain is built from TRBV28 and TRBJ1-5; no definite D call. V lost 3 bases and J 0 bases, leaving 12 bases between the germline ends. CDR1 is MDHEN, CDR2 SYDVKM, per germline. CDR3 size: 16 residues. The chain's CDR3 is CASSLYLSGSNQPQHF. The CDR3 nucleotides are TGTGCCAGCAGTTTGTATCTAAGTGGTAGCAATCAGCCCCAGCATTTT.

CDR3 protein: CASSQPGNTIYF. The DNA for the CDR3 is TGTGCCAGCAGTCAACCCGGAAACACCATATATTTT. This chain connects TRBV7-9 to TRBJ1-3; D is uncertain. The CDR3 is 12 residues long. Germline V gives CDR1 SEHNR, CDR2 FQNEAQ (reference sequence). V was trimmed by 6 bases and J by 4 bases, leaving 7 bases between them. Full variable domain (remainder filled in from reference TRBV7-9 and TRBJ1-3): DTGVSQNPRHKITKRGQNVTFRCDPISEHNRLYWYRQTLGQGPEFLTYFQNEAQLEKSRLLSDRFSAERPKGSFSTLEIQRTEQGDSAMYLCASSQPGNTIYFGEGSWLTVV.

The gene calls are TRBV11-1 and TRBJ2-7; D is perhaps TRBD2 (6 bases). CDR3 length equals 13 residues. Germline values: CDR1 SGHAT, CDR2 FQDESV (reference sequence). The V gene lost 7 bases and the J gene lost 6 bases, with 16 bases spanning the gap. CDR3 nucleotides: TGTGCCAGCAACTTGGCCCGGGGAGGCGAGCAGTACTTC. Translated: CASNLARGGEQYF.

The gene calls are TRBV30 and TRBJ1-1; D possibly corresponds to TRBD1 (5 bases). The CDR3 is 14 residues long. Germline CDR1 GTSNPN, CDR2 SVGIG (reference sequence). V was cut by 0 bases and J by 2 bases, with 10 bases left in between. CDR3: CAWSVVGVNTEAFF. CDR3 coding DNA: TGTGCCTGGAGTGTCGTAGGGGTTAACACTGAAGCTTTCTTT.

V and J are TRBV27 and TRBJ1-4, with a possible D match to TRBD1 (5 bases). Germline-derived CDR1 and CDR2 are MNHEY and SMNVEV (reference sequence). The length of the CDR3 is 14 residues. V lost 3 bases to trimming and J lost 3 bases, with 8 bases between them. CDR3 region: CASSFRVANEKLFF. The CDR3 DNA reads as TGTGCCAGCAGTTTCAGGGTTGCTAATGAAAAACTGTTTTTT.

The V and J genes are TRBV5-1 and TRBJ1-1; tentative D call: TRBD1 (5 bases). The CDR3 is made up of 14 amino acids. The germline gives CDR1 SGHRS, CDR2 YFSETQ. The ends were cut back, 4 bases at V and 3 bases at J, with 13 bases in the middle. The CDR3 DNA sequence: TGCGCCAGCAGCGCCCCCCCAGGGCACACTGAAGCTTTCTTT. Encoded protein: CASSAPPGHTEAFF.

The rearrangement joins TRBV19 to TRBJ2-6; D is unresolved. This CDR3 is 15 amino acids long. Germline V gene lookup returns CDR1 LNHDA and CDR2 SQIVND (reference sequence). With 6 bases removed from V and 0 bases from J, the gap between germline ends came to 9 bases. The CDR3 spells CASRTVSSGANVLTF. Here the CDR3 DNA reads TGTGCCAGTAGAACAGTGTCCTCTGGGGCCAACGTCCTGACTTTC.

V usage is TRBV9 and J usage is TRBJ1-2; D is uncertain. V lost 4 bases to trimming and J lost 3 bases, with 10 bases between them. Germline V gene lookup returns CDR1 SGDLS and CDR2 YYNGEE. The CDR3 has 13 residues. CDR3 protein: CASSPRSDYGYTF. The CDR3 DNA is TGTGCCAGCAGCCCCCGGTCGGACTATGGCTACACCTTC.

This chain joins TRBV5-8 and TRBJ2-3; 8 bases are a match to TRBD2. This CDR3 is 13 amino acids long. The V gene's germline CDR1 is SGHTS and CDR2 YDEGEE. V gave up 0 bases and J gave up 6 bases; unmatched junction bases: 0. CDR3 sequence reads: CASSLGLADTQYF. CDR3 coding DNA: TGTGCCAGCAGCTTGGGACTAGCGGATACGCAGTATTTT. Based on the CDR3 plus reference TRBV5-8 and TRBJ2-3, the full variable domain is EAGVTQSPTHLIKTRGQQATLRCSPISGHTSVYWYQQALGLGLQFLLWYDEGEERNRGNFPPRFSGRQFPNYSSELNVNALELEDSALYLCASSLGLADTQYFGPGTRLTVL.